What follows describes a single TCR beta chain. The treatment: randomized to nivolumab then ipilimumab (arm A) or the reverse (arm B). No patient had prior DNA-damaging chemotherapy. From thawed PBMCs, live CD3+CD8+ cells negative for CD19 and CD56 were sorted. This record comes from a study of sequential checkpoint blockade in melanoma. Study context: Arm A got nivolumab then ipilimumab; arm B the reverse, 1:1. Both treatment sequences were followed by maintenance nivolumab.

Assay: immunoSEQ multiplex PCR; the TCRdb copy retains only in-frame clones and omits some. There are over 30,000 clones in the sample; 84% occur only once, and 5.5% lies in the top ten. The CDR3 contains 15 residues. Germline CDR1 and CDR2: SGHVS and FNYEAQ. V gave up 2 bases and J gave up 5 bases, with 14 bases separating them. The sequence was obtained from a human donor with melanoma. The starting material was CD8+ T cells sorted from blood (inferred from file names), obtained from a patient given nivolumab and ipilimumab in sequence. The genes are TRBV7-6 and TRBJ2-3; D is possibly TRBD1 (6 bases). CDR3 region: CASSLSGAAQDTQYF. The CDR3 nucleotides read TGTGCCAGCAGCTTATCAGGGGCTGCACAAGATACGCAGTATTTT. Full variable domain (remainder filled in from reference TRBV7-6 and TRBJ2-3): GAGVSQSPRYKVTKRGQDVALRCDPISGHVSLYWYRQALGQGPEFLTYFNYEAQQDKSGLPNDRFSAERPEGSISTLTIQRTEQRDSAMYRCASSLSGAAQDTQYFGPGTRLTVL.